This TCR beta chain was found in a study of T-cell memory formation after mild COVID-19. In its sample, this clonotype was seen many times. TCRdb processed the 5' RACE reads anew with MiXCR; each CDR3 protein has one entry. The data contain 300,000 to 350,000 distinct CDR3 sequences, around 13% of them seen just once; the ten biggest clones take up approximately 22%. This receptor was taken from a man younger than 35 who had mild COVID-19 (a few samples of this study predate the infection). Cell type and time point are not known. The sequenced material came from PBMCs or a T cell subset sorted from them (not recorded which).

The CDR3 DNA follows: TGTGCCAGCAGCCAACAGGGCGCACAAGAGACCCAGTACTTC. This encodes CASSQQGAQETQYF. The chain links TRBV7-2 to TRBJ2-5; possibly TRBD1 for D (6 bases). The CDR3 contains 14 residues. V gave up 5 bases and J gave up 2 bases, with 12 bases separating them. CDR1 and CDR2 from the germline V gene are SGHTA and FQGNSA. Combining the CDR3 with reference TRBV7-2 and TRBJ2-5 gives the whole variable domain GAGVSQSPSNKVTEKGKDVELRCDPISGHTALYWYRQSLGQGLEFLIYFQGNSAPDKSGLPSDRFSAERTGGSVSTLTIQRTQQEDSAVYLCASSQQGAQETQYFGPGTRLLVL.